This T cell receptor (beta chain) was profiled in a study of blood T cells in healthy people across ages. There were healthy Caucasian individuals from Russia, aged 6 to 90, serving as donors. V gave up 0 bases and J gave up 4 bases; unmatched junction bases: 6. This CDR3 is built from 16 residues. Germline lookup yields CDR1 SEHNR and CDR2 FQNEAQ (reference sequence). Together with a sample-barcoded 5' primer, a J-beta primer mix was included in a second PCR lasting about 6 to 12 cycles. Carrying 12 random nucleotides, a template-switch adaptor labeled each individual cDNA molecule. TCRdb re-called the 5' RACE reads with MiXCR, one entry per CDR3 protein. The sample includes 700,000 to 900,000 distinct CDR3 sequences, approximately 24% of them seen just once. These data were also filed under a second study, of T cells of mothers and their children. This second study says: A few healthy Caucasian mothers served as donors, and their six children did as well. Unrelated pairs and related pairs have their TCR recombination output shaped similarly by thymic selection.

The sample consisted of blood. This clonotype was sampled from a boy under 18 in good health. V usage is TRBV7-9 and J usage is TRBJ1-2; 9 nucleotides match TRBD1. The CDR3 DNA reads as TGTGCCAGCAGCTTAGCTGGGGACAGGGACACCTATGGCTACACCTTC. This encodes CASSLAGDRDTYGYTF.